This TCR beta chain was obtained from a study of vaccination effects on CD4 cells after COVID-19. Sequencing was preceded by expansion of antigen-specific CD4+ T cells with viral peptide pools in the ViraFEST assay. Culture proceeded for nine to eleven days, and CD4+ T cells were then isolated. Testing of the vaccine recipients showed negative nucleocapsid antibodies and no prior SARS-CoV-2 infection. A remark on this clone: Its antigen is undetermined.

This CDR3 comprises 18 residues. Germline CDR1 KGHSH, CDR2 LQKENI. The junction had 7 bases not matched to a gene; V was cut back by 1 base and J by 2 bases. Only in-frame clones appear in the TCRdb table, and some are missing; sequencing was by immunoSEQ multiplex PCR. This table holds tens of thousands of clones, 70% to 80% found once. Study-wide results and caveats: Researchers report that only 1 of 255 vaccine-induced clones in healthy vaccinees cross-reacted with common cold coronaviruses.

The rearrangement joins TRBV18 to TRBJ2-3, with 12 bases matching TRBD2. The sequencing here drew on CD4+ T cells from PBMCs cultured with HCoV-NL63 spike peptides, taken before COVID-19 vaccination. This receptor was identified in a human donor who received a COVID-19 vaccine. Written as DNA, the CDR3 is TGTGCCAGCTCACCACTAGTGACTAGCGGGGGAAACACAGATACGCAGTATTTT. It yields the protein CASSPLVTSGGNTDTQYF.